This T cell receptor (beta chain) comes out of a study of response to subunit inactivated influenza vaccine. Deletions cut 1 base from V and 4 bases from J, with 7 bases between. Germline loops: CDR1 LNHNV, CDR2 YYDKDF (reference sequence). This CDR3 spans 14 amino acids. TCRdb recomputed calls from the RT-PCR reads with MiXCR, one row per CDR3 protein. The profile shows about 800,000 distinct CDR3 sequences, about 20% of them singletons. The V and J genes are TRBV15 and TRBJ2-2; D is possibly TRBD1 (6 bases). The source was PBMCs from blood, collected 5 days after vaccination. The clonotype was recovered from a man over 45 who received an inactivated influenza vaccine. CDR3: CATSRVRGTGELFF. CDR3 DNA sequence: TGTGCCACCAGCAGAGTCAGGGGCACCGGGGAGCTGTTTTTT.